This record covers a single T cell receptor beta chain. This receptor's antigen is unknown. No base-level quality is on record; no much larger clone is a single base apart. V loses 1 base of germline sequence and J loses 4 bases, and the interval between the two ends is 7 bases. From its cysteine to its phenylalanine, the CDR3 spans 13 amino acids. CDR3 DNA only is kept here, 39 bases in frame from base 1. Taken from the germline V gene (reference sequence), the CDR1 and CDR2 loops are SGHAT and FQDESV. The time point label, as the study defines it: blood 2 weeks post-SBRT. Sample treatment or condition, as interpreted from the label and publication: 15 Gy SBRT to primary tumor, nephrectomy 4 weeks later. To follow tumor-enriched clonotypes, peripheral blood was collected serially from radiation-treated patients at baseline and again at 2 weeks and 4 weeks after SBRT. Renal cell carcinoma with clear cell pathology was present in all patients. Genomic DNA for TCR sequencing was prepared using the QIAamp DNA Blood Mini Kit (Qiagen). The analyses included only samples that passed all quality control checks.

These data are taken from a study of radiation and T cells in renal cell carcinoma (dated by TCRdb to 2018 to 2021). Study-wide context: The samples were obtained from a clinical trial, where primary renal cell carcinomas were treated with 15 Gy stereotactic body radiation therapy and then removed by nephrectomy 4 weeks afterward. In total, approximately 51 samples, comprising 25 or so tumors and approximately 27 peripheral blood samples, were subjected to TCR beta sequencing. A total of 4,016,671 unique CDR3 nucleotide sequences, encoding 2.7 million or so unique CDR3 amino acid sequences, were found across all 53 samples.

TCR beta libraries were generated from genomic DNA with the immunoSEQ kit, following the manufacturer's recommendations. To prepare libraries, a first multiplex PCR with proprietary primers was run, followed by a second PCR that added unique barcodes, and a bead cleanup was done after each round. Each sample batch included a kit-provided positive control reaction and a negative control reaction. The final libraries were assessed on an Agilent 4200 TapeStation D1000 ScreenTape, pooled by volume, and quantified by qPCR. Sequencing ran on an Illumina NextSeq500 with a MidOutput 150-cycle cartridge, using 156 Read1 and 15 Index1 cycles with kit custom primers. The pooled library was loaded at approximately 0.95 pM with a 20% PhiX control spike-in. In the source study's methods: Vendor-processed data were analyzed in R, with a clonotype defined as all T cells sharing the same CDR3 nucleotide sequence. In the clone abundance analyses, frequencies in each sample were normalized to that sample's 10,000 most abundant clones. Public T cell clones, averaging fewer than five per sample, were removed before analysis. Tumor-enriched clonotypes and baseline blood-enriched clonotypes were defined as those with an abundance difference of at least 32-fold between compartments. A beta-binomial differential abundance model was used to identify clonotypes that expanded or contracted between blood time points. Tumor-blood repertoire similarity was measured with the Baroni-Urbani and Buser coefficient, and groups were compared using two-tailed Wilcoxon tests in R. TCRdb provides this immuneACCESS table in a form limited to in-frame rearrangements. Some clones are lacking; in checked studies, under half of them reflect an unresolved V gene, and why the rest are absent is not known. That table furnishes V, J and clone size, whereas the DNA furnished D and trimming. The sample table contains 100,000 to 150,000 clones; only one count was recorded for more than 75% of them. The top ten clonotypes cover 5.8% of the sample.

Study-wide findings and limitations: The single-armed trial design could not address effects of radiation dose or scheduling on the TCR repertoire. No pretreatment tumor biopsies were available, so the baseline intratumoral presence of clonotypes could not be determined. Tracking of blood repertoire dynamics stopped at three to five weeks after treatment, with no follow-up past that point. In blood, the top tumor clonotypes increased between baseline and 2 weeks post-radiation and then shrank by 4 weeks, which suggests that tumor-resident clones expanded only transiently.

The receptor chain draws on TRBV11-1 and TRBJ1-2; a confident D gene designation cannot be given. This receptor was obtained from a woman between 65 and 79 years old with renal cell carcinoma. The source was blood, collected from a patient whose treatment included radiotherapy and nephrectomy. The CDR3 protein is CASSLGLSYGYTF. DNA sequence: TGTGCCAGCAGCTTAGGACTCTCCTATGGCTACACCTTC.